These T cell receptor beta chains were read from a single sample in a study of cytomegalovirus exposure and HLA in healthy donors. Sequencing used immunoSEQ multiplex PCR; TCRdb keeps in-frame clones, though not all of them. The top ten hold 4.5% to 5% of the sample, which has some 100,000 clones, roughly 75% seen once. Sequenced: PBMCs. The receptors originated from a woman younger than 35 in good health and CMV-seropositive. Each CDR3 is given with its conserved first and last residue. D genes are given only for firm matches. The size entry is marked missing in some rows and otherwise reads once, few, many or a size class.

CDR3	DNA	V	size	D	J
CAIIPDGSSYNEQFF	TGTGCCATCATTCCGGACGGGAGCTCCTACAATGAGCAGTTCTTC	TRBV10-3	.	.	TRBJ2-1
CARQGSHTEAFF	TGTGCCAGACAGGGTTCTCACACTGAAGCTTTCTTT	TRBV2	.	.	TRBJ1-1
CASSEDNANTGELFF	TGTGCCAGCAGTGAGGACAACGCGAACACCGGGGAGCTGTTTTTT	TRBV6-4	.	.	TRBJ2-2
CATSDRDREYNEQFF	TGTGCCACCAGCGACCGGGACAGGGAGTACAATGAGCAGTTCTTC	TRBV15	.	TRBD1	TRBJ2-1
CASSQSRGWVYEQYF	TGCGCCAGCAGCCAGTCGAGAGGGTGGGTCTACGAGCAGTACTTC	TRBV4-3	.	.	TRBJ2-7
CASSIGLLEADTQYF	TGTGCCAGTAGTATTGGACTACTGGAAGCAGATACGCAGTATTTT	TRBV19	.	.	TRBJ2-3
CASSSQGLKGYTF	TGTGCCAGCAGTTCACAGGGGTTGAAGGGCTACACCTTC	TRBV27	.	TRBD1	TRBJ1-2
CSVEEQDLNTGELFF	TGCAGCGTTGAAGAACAGGATTTGAACACCGGGGAGCTGTTTTTT	TRBV29-1	.	.	TRBJ2-2
CASSEARDRGRNYGYTF	TGTGCCAGCAGTGAAGCGAGGGACAGGGGGCGAAACTATGGCTACACCTTC	TRBV2	.	TRBD1	TRBJ1-2
CAWSVQGGQQYF	TGTGCCTGGAGTGTACAGGGGGGACAGCAGTACTTC	TRBV30	.	TRBD1	TRBJ2-7
CASTRSMNTEAFF	TGTGCCAGCACGCGGAGTATGAACACTGAAGCTTTCTTT	TRBV6-5	.	.	TRBJ1-1
CASSPGASGTYEQYF	TGTGCCAGCAGCCCCGGGGCTAGCGGGACCTACGAGCAGTACTTC	TRBV7-2	.	TRBD2	TRBJ2-7
CASSNRGGETQYF	TGTGCCAGCAGCAACAGGGGTGGAGAGACCCAGTACTTC	TRBV7-6	.	TRBD1	TRBJ2-5
CASSVRQAYNSPLHF	TGTGCCAGCAGCGTTCGACAAGCCTATAATTCACCCCTCCACTTT	TRBV14	.	.	TRBJ1-6
CASRRGLYEQYF	TGTGCCAGTAGGCGCGGTCTCTACGAGCAGTACTTC	TRBV19	.	.	TRBJ2-7
CASSYRGGDQPQHF	TGTGCCAGCAGTTACAGGGGGGGGGATCAGCCCCAGCATTTT	TRBV7-2	.	TRBD1	TRBJ1-5
CASGTQGRGYTF	TGTGCCAGCGGCACTCAGGGGAGAGGCTACACCTTC	TRBV2	.	.	TRBJ1-2
CASSLGLAGGETQYF	TGCGCCAGCAGCTTGGGACTAGCGGGAGGGGAGACCCAGTACTTC	TRBV5-1	.	TRBD2	TRBJ2-5
CASGGWNTEAFF	TGTGCCAGCGGCGGGTGGAACACTGAAGCTTTCTTT	TRBV7-9	.	.	TRBJ1-1
CASSPLAGQGRNEQFF	TGCGCCAGCAGTCCCCTGGCGGGACAGGGTCGGAATGAGCAGTTCTTC	TRBV4-3	.	TRBD1	TRBJ2-1
CASSIGTSGSYEQYF	TGTGCCAGCAGCATTGGGACTAGCGGGAGTTACGAGCAGTACTTC	TRBV9	.	TRBD2	TRBJ2-7
CASRSWGTSSYEQYF	TGTGCCAGCAGATCCTGGGGGACTTCTAGCTACGAGCAGTACTTC	TRBV28	.	.	TRBJ2-7
CASTGGLAAAKFF	TGTGCCAGCACCGGGGGTTTGGCCGCAGCAAAATTCTTC	TRBV2	.	.	TRBJ2-1
CASSLGRAGGGELFF	TGTGCCAGCAGCCTTGGACGAGCGGGGGGCGGGGAGCTGTTTTTT	TRBV5-7	.	TRBD2	TRBJ2-2
CASSPGLAGDNEQFF	TGTGCTAGCAGCCCCGGACTAGCGGGGGACAATGAGCAGTTCTTC	TRBV7-7	once	TRBD2	TRBJ2-1
CASSFPWGGKETQYF	TGTGCCAGTAGTTTTCCGTGGGGAGGCAAAGAGACCCAGTACTTC	TRBV19	.	.	TRBJ2-5
CASSGQSTDTQYF	TGTGCCAGCAGTGGTCAGAGCACAGATACGCAGTATTTT	TRBV6-4	.	.	TRBJ2-3
CASTGGGTEAFF	TGTGCCAGTACGGGGGGCGGGACTGAAGCTTTCTTT	TRBV19	.	.	TRBJ1-1